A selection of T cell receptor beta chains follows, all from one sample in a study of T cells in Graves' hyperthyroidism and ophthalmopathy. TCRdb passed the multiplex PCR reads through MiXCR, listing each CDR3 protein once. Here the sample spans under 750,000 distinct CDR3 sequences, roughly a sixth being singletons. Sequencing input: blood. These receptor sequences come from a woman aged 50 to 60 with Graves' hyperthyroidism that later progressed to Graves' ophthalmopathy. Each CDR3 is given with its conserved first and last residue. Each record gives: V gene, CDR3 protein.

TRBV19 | CATETGAGANVLTF
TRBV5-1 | CASSPRQGRSYEQYF
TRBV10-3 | CAIRDRGGRRGTGELFF
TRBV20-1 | CSAMGSLGGRQPQHF
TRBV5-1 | CASSPPTGWYNEQFF
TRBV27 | CASSLDSYSYNEQFF
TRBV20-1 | CSADRVVNTEAFF
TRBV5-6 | CASSLGGLGWADTQYF
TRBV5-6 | CASSSVQGASNQPQHF
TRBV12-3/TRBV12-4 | CASSLRFGNMNTEAFF
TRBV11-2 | CASSLGIEETQYF
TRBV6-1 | CASLPGPSGNTIYF
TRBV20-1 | CSASGGYTGELFF
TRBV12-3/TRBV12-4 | CASSRDRENGYTF
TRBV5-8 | CASSGNWTVEAFF
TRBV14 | CASSQESRSSYNSPLHF
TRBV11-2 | CASSLDITNTEAFF
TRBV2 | CASKTVSNQPQHF
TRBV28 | CASSLAGQGYEQYF
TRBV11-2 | CASSAPGGGYTF
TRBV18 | CASSPPVTTSEQYF
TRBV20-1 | CSALYPTGNYGYTF
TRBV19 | CATQDYYNEQFF
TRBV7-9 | CASSSGLLPYEQYF
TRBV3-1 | CASSHLGEVQETQYF
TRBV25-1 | CASSELRQGANMDTQYF
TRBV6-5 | CASSYSPGATAEAFF
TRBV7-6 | CASQPGRGGELFF
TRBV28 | CASSLDWGSGGLTDTQYF
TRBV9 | CASSVGGAADEQYF
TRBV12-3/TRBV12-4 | CASSRKMGTDTQYF
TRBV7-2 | CASSFRGGNGELFF
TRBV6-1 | CASSGRDRRDDTQYF
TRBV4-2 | CASSQVVAGGGETQYF
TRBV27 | CASSRQGQGRSEKLFF
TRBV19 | CASSSQGLTYGYTF
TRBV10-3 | CAIEGYSSYTF
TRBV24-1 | CATAGQERTGELFF
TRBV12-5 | CASGPDRWRTAFF
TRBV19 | CASSTARGAYEQYF
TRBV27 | CASSFLGASGANVLTF
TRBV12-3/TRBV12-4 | CASSLTGRDEKLFF
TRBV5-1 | CASSRQGESSYEQYF
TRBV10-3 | CAIREEIRDYYTDTQYF
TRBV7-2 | CASRRDTSYEQYF
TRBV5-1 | CASSHGLGMGYEQYF
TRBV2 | CASGEPSTDTQYF
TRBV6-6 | CASSYSTGGRNTEAFF
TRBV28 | CASSPLSQGFEPQHF
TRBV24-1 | CATSDSPAPRHMDTEAFF
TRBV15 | CATSRGLGQASVTDTQYF
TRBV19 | CASRPLDRENEAFF
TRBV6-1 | CASSEHGEPQHF